Here is one TCR beta chain with its context. What it binds is unknown. Treatment defined: around 19 received Ad26.COV2.S at low or high dose, single or two shots; roughly five received placebo; per-sample allocation not given. It was on day 63 after the first vaccine or placebo injection that samples were taken. Boston supplied an adult donor aged 18-55 years. This entry belongs to a study of Ad26.COV2.S vaccination and SARS-CoV-2 variants. Study at large: The donor belonged to the COV1001 Ad26.COV2.S trial arm. Study results and caveats: It was vaccine recipients, not placebo recipients, who had the higher spike-specific TCR breadth.

TCRdb keeps only in-frame clones here, not all; method: immunoSEQ multiplex PCR. The table records about 350,000 clones, 88% of them present only once. The CDR3 is 12 amino acids. Trimming cost V 6 bases and J 5 bases, with 7 bases left between them. Germline V CDR1 and CDR2: MNHEY, SVGAGI. This sample comprised peripheral blood, obtained in a trial of Ad26.COV2.S vaccine versus placebo. The genes are TRBV6-5 and TRBJ2-2; D is uncertain. The TCR sequence derives from a person between 18 and 65 years old who received the Ad26.COV2.S COVID-19 vaccine or a placebo. The DNA of the CDR3 is TGTGCCAGCAGAAGAGAGACCGGGGAGCTGTTTTTT. The encoded protein is CASRRETGELFF.